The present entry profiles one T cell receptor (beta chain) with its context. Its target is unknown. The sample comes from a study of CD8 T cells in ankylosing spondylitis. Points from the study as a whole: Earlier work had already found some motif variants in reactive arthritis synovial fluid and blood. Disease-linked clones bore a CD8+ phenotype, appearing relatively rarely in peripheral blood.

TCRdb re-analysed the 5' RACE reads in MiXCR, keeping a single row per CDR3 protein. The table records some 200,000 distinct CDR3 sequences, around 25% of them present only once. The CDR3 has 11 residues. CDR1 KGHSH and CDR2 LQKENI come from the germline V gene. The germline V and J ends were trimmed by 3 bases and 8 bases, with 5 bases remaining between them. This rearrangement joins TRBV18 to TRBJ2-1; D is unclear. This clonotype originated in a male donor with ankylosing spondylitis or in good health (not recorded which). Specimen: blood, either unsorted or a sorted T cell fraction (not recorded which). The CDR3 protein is CASSPSDEQFF. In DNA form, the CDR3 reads TGTGCCAGCTCACCTTCTGATGAGCAGTTCTTC.